The clone carrying this TCR beta chain was detected only a few times. The sample originates from a study of CD8 T cells in ankylosing spondylitis. A single record per CDR3 protein comes from TCRdb applying MiXCR to the 5' RACE reads. Of about 240,000 distinct CDR3 sequences in the sample, 20% to 30% were seen once. The CDR3 is 17 residues long. V was pared by 8 bases and J by 5 bases, with 15 bases of the junction left unmatched. This TCR was sampled from a male donor with ankylosing spondylitis or in good health (not recorded which). This sequence joins TRBV12-3 or TRBV12-4 and TRBJ2-1, with 10 bases identical to TRBD1. The specimen was blood, either unsorted or a sorted T cell fraction (not recorded which). CDR3 sequence: CASCPGEGTGENNEQFF. The CDR3 DNA reads TGTGCCAGCTGCCCTGGAGAGGGGACAGGGGAGAACAATGAGCAGTTCTTC.